The sequence of this T cell receptor beta chain was determined in a study of T cells in severe cutaneous drug reactions (dated by TCRdb to between 2018 and 2021). Describing the broader study: Recruitment took place between 2011 and 2018, drawing patients from Taiwan, Thailand and a European registry network. Enrollment was limited to patients whose SJS/TEN or DRESS diagnosis was probable or definite according to RegiSCAR criteria. The study paired bulk TCR sequencing with single-cell sequencing, quantitative PCR validation, functional assays and transgenic mouse experiments. The Naranjo algorithm and the ALDEN drug causality algorithm were used to identify the culprit drug. Libraries used iRepertoire multiplex PCR; authors cited a comparison showing similar capture of abundant clonotypes across iRepertoire and 5' RACE methods with or without UMI. Patients in either the acute or the recovery stage provided biological samples, such as blister fluids/cells and PBMC. Here is what the overall study found, with its caveats: Whether the public TCR generalizes to SJS/TEN caused by other drugs was noted by the authors as still needing further study. A public TCRbeta CDR3, present at a mean of approximately 13% in all seven CBZ-SJS/TEN blister samples, was undetectable or scarce in PBMC from tolerant controls and healthy donors. A strong increase in TRBV12-4 usage was observed in CBZ-SJS/TEN patients, with averages of roughly 30% in blister cells and about 5.3% in PBMC.

Library preparation used the iRepertoire multiplex PCR system with TCR subtype-specific primers for both bulk and single-cell sequencing. Multiplex PCR with primers targeting V, D and J gene regions was used to generate bulk TCR beta libraries. Approximately 85-500 ng of RNA per sample was used as input for bulk TCR library preparation. An Illumina MiSeq was used to sequence bulk TCR beta amplicons. The authors' pipeline ran thus. Sample misassignments and low-quality sequencing reads were removed through quality control steps. CDR3 was defined as the amino acids between the V-gene Y[YFLI]C motif and the J-segment [FW]GXGT motif. The IMGT database served as the reference for assigning TRBV and TRBJ genes and CDR3 clonotypes. For each sample, TRBV expression was normalized against the mean for the same gene in PBMC from approximately 46 healthy donors. Reads reprocessed by TCRdb are summarized as one entry per CDR3 protein sequence, and DNA is absent. The V and J calls and clone size are TCRdb's, not the authors'. This sample's table contains under 2,500 distinct CDR3 sequences. 30% to 40% of the sample is held by the ten biggest clonotypes.

Looking up the germline V gene yields CDR1 MDHEN and CDR2 SYDVKM. Reading from cysteine to phenylalanine, the CDR3 counts 15 amino acids. No DNA has been recorded. Going by frequency, this clonotype is large (0.1 to 1%); no count is logged. What this receptor recognizes is not known. Sequenced donors were patients with carbamazepine-induced Stevens-Johnson syndrome or toxic epidermal necrolysis (CBZ-SJS/TEN). The peripheral blood repertoires were obtained from CBZ-SJS/TEN patients of Han Chinese origin (about 5) and European origin (six). Patients with drug-induced severe cutaneous adverse reactions had T cell receptor repertoires profiled by next-generation sequencing to look for drug-specific clonotypes. The RNA was isolated from either blister cells of skin lesions or peripheral blood mononuclear cells.

Rearrangement joined TRBV28 to TRBJ1-4; TCRdb indicates TRBD1, and absent DNA this call remains unverified. The source of this sequence is a human donor with Stevens-Johnson syndrome, a severe cutaneous drug reaction. The specimen was PBMCs. The CDR3 reads CASSSRDSNYEKLFF.